These 30 T cell receptor beta chains were all obtained from the same sample, sequenced in a study of OX40 agonist ivuxolimab in advanced cancers. Sequenced by immunoSEQ multiplex PCR; TCRdb stores in-frame clones only, minus some. Among about 72,000 clones listed, roughly 80% were seen once. The sample in question was CD4+ or CD8+ T cells sorted from blood, obtained in a trial of the OX40 agonist ivuxolimab. These receptors all come from an adult with an advanced solid tumor such as melanoma, head and neck, liver or kidney cancer.

This clone has more than one count but fewer than ten. This sequence joins TRBV2 and TRBJ2-7, with TRBD2 as a possible D gene (5 bases). Trimming removed 8 bases from V and 4 bases from J, with 18 bases in between. CDR3 size: 14 residues. CDR1 and CDR2 (germline): SNHLY, FYNNEI. CDR3 bases: TGTGCCAGCCTCCGTGCGGGTTCTAGGTACGAGCAGTACTTC. It encodes CASLRAGSRYEQYF.

The chain employs TRBV29-1 and TRBJ2-3; D call uncertain. V lost 0 bases and J lost 15, with 10 bases in between. In germline, CDR1 is SQVTM, CDR2 ANQGSEA. The length of the CDR3 is 10 residues. CDR3 sequence (DNA): TGCAGCGTTGAAGATCTAAGGCGTTATTTT. Translating gives CSVEDLRRYF.

This sequence joins TRBV19 and TRBJ1-2; 8 positions agree with TRBD1. CDR3 length: 14 residues. Unmatched junction bases numbered 8, after V lost 8 bases and J lost 3 bases. The germline V gene encodes CDR1 LNHDA and CDR2 SQIVND (reference sequence). The CDR3 DNA follows: TGTGCCAGTTCAAGACAGGGGCGATACTATGGCTACACCTTC. This translates into CASSRQGRYYGYTF. Full variable domain (remainder filled in from reference TRBV19 and TRBJ1-2): DGGITQSPKYLFRKEGQNVTLSCEQNLNHDAMYWYRQDPGQGLRLIYYSQIVNDFQKGDIAEGYSVSREKKESFPLTVTSAQKNPTAFYLCASSRQGRYYGYTFGSGTRLTVV.

The chain carries TRBV4-1 and TRBJ1-3, with D maybe TRBD1 (6 bases). CDR1 is MGHRA, CDR2 YSYEKL, per germline. This CDR3 region has 18 residues. Between the trimmed V and J ends, which lost 4 bases and 0 bases, there was a span of 19 bases. This CDR3 is CASSPQGTKGGSGNTIYF. The DNA of the CDR3 is TGCGCCAGCAGCCCTCAGGGGACCAAGGGTGGCTCTGGAAACACCATATATTTT.

The V and J genes are TRBV5-1 and TRBJ2-4; D could derive from TRBD1 or TRBD2 (5 bases each). Germline CDR1 and CDR2: SGHRS and YFSETQ. This CDR3 spans 14 amino acids. V dropped 7 bases and J dropped 9 bases, with 20 bases sitting between them. CDR3 bases: TGCGCCAGCCGCGACTCCGGGACGTTGGGCATTCAGTACTTC. It translates to CASRDSGTLGIQYF.

This chain connects TRBV27 to TRBJ1-2, with 8 bases matching TRBD1. V lost 2 bases to trimming and J lost 4 bases; unmatched junction nucleotides: 6. CDR1 and CDR2 (germline): MNHEY, SMNVEV (reference sequence). The CDR3 is 15 residues long. In DNA, the CDR3 is TGTGCCAGCAGTTTAAGGGCAGGGGGCGGCTATGGCTACACCTTC. Protein sequence: CASSLRAGGGYGYTF.

The rearrangement uses TRBV4-2 and TRBJ2-6, with D possibly being TRBD2 (5 bases). Germline V gene data show CDR1 as LGHNA and CDR2 as YNFKEQ. The CDR3 contains 19 residues. V was clipped by 0 bases and J by 2 bases, with 17 bases between them. This chain's CDR3 is CASSQDLFLEGAGANVLTF. DNA of the CDR3: TGTGCCAGCAGCCAAGATCTTTTTTTAGAGGGAGCTGGGGCCAACGTCCTGACTTTC.

The chain uses TRBV6-1 and TRBJ1-5, with TRBD1 identical over 7 bases. This CDR3 has 13 residues. V gave up 8 bases and J gave up 4 bases; unmatched junction bases: 5. Germline assignment: CDR1 MNHNS and CDR2 SASEGT. The CDR3 region is CASWGQINQPQHF. CDR3 sequence (DNA): TGTGCCAGCTGGGGACAGATAAATCAGCCCCAGCATTTT.

The chain has TRBV5-1 and TRBJ2-2; D remains ambiguous. The CDR3 consists of 13 residues. The V end was cut by 0 bases, the J end by 7 bases, with 7 bases between. Germline V gene sequence: CDR1 SGHRS, CDR2 YFSETQ. CDR3 DNA sequence: TGCGCCAGCAGCTTGGGGTTCAGCGGGGAGCTGTTTTTT. It encodes CASSLGFSGELFF.

This chain links TRBV19 with TRBJ1-2; 8 bases fit TRBD1. The CDR3 is 12 amino acids. V gave up 9 bases and J gave up 8 bases; unmatched junction bases: 8. Germline V gene sequence: CDR1 LNHDA, CDR2 SQIVND (reference sequence). DNA of the CDR3: TGTGCCAGCACGACAGGGGACGGCGGCTACACCTTC. Protein product: CASTTGDGGYTF. Complete variable domain (other parts from reference TRBV19 and TRBJ1-2): DGGITQSPKYLFRKEGQNVTLSCEQNLNHDAMYWYRQDPGQGLRLIYYSQIVNDFQKGDIAEGYSVSREKKESFPLTVTSAQKNPTAFYLCASTTGDGGYTFGSGTRLTVV.

The rearrangement joins TRBV29-1 to TRBJ2-7; tentative D call: TRBD2 (6 bases). Germline CDR1 is SQVTM and CDR2 is ANQGSEA. V gave up 4 bases and J gave up 2 bases, with 12 bases separating them. The CDR3 covers 13 residues. The CDR3 region is CSVVRGTPYEQYF. The CDR3 DNA follows: TGCAGCGTTGTACGGGGGACTCCCTACGAGCAGTACTTC.

In this sample, this clone is medium-sized. The gene calls are TRBV7-2 and TRBJ2-7; perhaps TRBD1 as D (6 bases). Germline V gene lookup returns CDR1 SGHTA and CDR2 FQGNSA. The CDR3 is 15 amino acids. Trimming cost V 5 bases and J 4 bases, with 18 bases left between them. CDR3 sequence reads: CASSPSGTTGYEQYF. In nucleotides, the CDR3 is TGTGCCAGCAGCCCCTCCGGGACGACAGGATACGAGCAGTACTTC.

The rearrangement joins TRBV18 to TRBJ2-7, with 7 bases that match TRBD1. The CDR3 covers 13 residues. Germline V gives CDR1 KGHSH, CDR2 LQKENI. The V gene end was trimmed by 4 bases and the J gene end by 9 bases; junction bases not matched to a gene: 9. CDR3 protein: CASSQGTDARQYF. The DNA for the CDR3 is TGTGCCAGCTCACAAGGGACAGACGCTCGGCAGTACTTC.

The chain combines TRBV5-4 with TRBJ2-5, with a possible D match to TRBD2 (7 bases). Trimming pared 3 bases from V and 6 bases from J, leaving 15 bases between. The germline gives CDR1 SGHNT, CDR2 YYREEE (reference sequence). This CDR3 spans 14 amino acids. Here the CDR3 reads CASSWGGQGQTQYF. The CDR3 DNA reads TGTGCCAGCAGCTGGGGGGGGCAGGGACAGACCCAGTACTTC.

This chain links TRBV6-1 with TRBJ2-2, with D tentatively TRBD2 (6 bases). The CDR3 contains 15 residues. V gave up 1 base and J gave up 5 bases, with 11 bases separating them. Germline lookup yields CDR1 MNHNS and CDR2 SASEGT. CDR3 nucleotides: TGTGCCAGCAGTGAAGAACTGGGAGGTACCGGGGAGCTGTTTTTT. Translated, it gives CASSEELGGTGELFF.

The chain has TRBV19 and TRBJ1-3; TRBD1 is a possible D gene (6 bases). The germline V gene has CDR1 LNHDA and CDR2 SQIVND (reference sequence). V was pared by 5 bases and J by 0 bases, with 11 bases between. CDR3 size: 15 residues. CDR3 residues: CASSWGASSGNTIYF. As DNA, the CDR3 is TGTGCCAGTAGTTGGGGGGCGAGCTCTGGAAACACCATATATTTT.

The CDR3 DNA reads as TGCGCCAGCAGCGCGGGACTAGGGGGCGGCGATGAGCAGTTCTTC. Translation: CASSAGLGGGDEQFF. This chain joins TRBV5-1 and TRBJ2-1, with D possibly being TRBD2 (8 bases). Germline-derived CDR1 and CDR2 are SGHRS and YFSETQ. Trimming shortened V by 4 bases and J by 8 bases, and 19 bases separated the two germline ends. The CDR3 loop spans 15 amino acids.

The CDR3 here is CASSSPTGAYGYTF. CDR3 bases: TGTGCCAGCTCAAGTCCGACAGGGGCTTATGGCTACACCTTC. The chain is built from TRBV18 and TRBJ1-2; 8 bases line up with TRBD1. With 5 bases clipped from V and 5 bases from J, the junction kept 7 bases outside the gene matches. CDR3 length: 14 residues. Germline CDR1 KGHSH, CDR2 LQKENI.

The rearrangement links TRBV7-3 to TRBJ2-2; 8 nucleotides line up with TRBD2. Germline V lookup: CDR1 SGHTA, CDR2 FQGTGA. CDR3 length: 16 amino acids. With 5 bases clipped from V and 0 bases from J, the junction kept 5 bases outside the gene matches. The CDR3 sequence: CASSRLAISNTGELFF. DNA for the CDR3: TGTGCCAGCAGCAGACTAGCGATCTCGAACACCGGGGAGCTGTTTTTT.

This clone was seen just once. The V gene is TRBV5-1, the J gene TRBJ2-1; 7 bases align to TRBD1. Trimming cost V 4 bases and J 0 bases; bases outside gene matches: 1. CDR1 SGHRS and CDR2 YFSETQ come from the germline V gene. The CDR3 extends over 14 amino acids. CDR3 bases: TGCGCCAGCAGCGGGGACAGCTCCTACAATGAGCAGTTCTTC. Its protein product is CASSGDSSYNEQFF.

CDR3 sequence (DNA): TGTGCCAGCAGCTACAGGGATGCAGGTGAAAAACTGTTTTTT. Protein product: CASSYRDAGEKLFF. This chain links TRBV13 with TRBJ1-4; TRBD1 might be the D (6 bases). The CDR3 sequence is 14 residues long. In germline, CDR1 is PRHDT, CDR2 FYEKMQ (reference sequence). Trimming shortened V by 4 bases and J by 7 bases, and 13 bases separated the two germline ends.

The chain couples TRBV13 to TRBJ2-5; 8 nucleotides agree with TRBD2. The V gene end was trimmed by 5 bases and the J gene end by 5 bases; junction bases not matched to a gene: 7. Germline V gene data show CDR1 as PRHDT and CDR2 as FYEKMQ (reference sequence). The CDR3 has 14 amino acids. The CDR3 coding sequence is TGTGCCAGCAGCCCTCCGGCGGGAGGCGAGACCCAGTACTTC. This gives the protein CASSPPAGGETQYF. The full variable domain, its missing parts supplied by reference TRBV13 and TRBJ2-5, is AAGVIQSPRHLIKEKRETATLKCYPIPRHDTVYWYQQGPGQDPQFLISFYEKMQSDKGSIPDRFSAQQFSDYHSELNMSSLELGDSALYFCASSPPAGGETQYFGPGTRLLVL.

This clone was seen once. One junction end does not reproduce the germline sequence, and a read error may be involved. V gene TRBV19 combines with J gene TRBJ2-2; TRBD2 aligns across 7 bases. The CDR3 has 16 residues. Germline lookup yields CDR1 LNHDA and CDR2 SQIVND (reference sequence). CDR3 sequence: CASSVFGRAPRRELFF. DNA of the CDR3: TGTGCAAGTAGCGTGTTTGGGAGGGCCCCGCGCCGGGAGCTGTTTTTT.

The CDR3 DNA reads as TGTGCCAGCAGCTTAGGCAGGGAGACCCAGTACTTC. It codes for CASSLGRETQYF. The rearrangement uses TRBV7-9 and TRBJ2-5; D remains ambiguous. Looked up from germline, CDR1 is SEHNR and CDR2 is FQNEAQ (reference sequence). CDR3 size: 12 residues. Trimming pared 1 base from V and 5 bases from J, leaving 5 bases between.

This clone appeared a single time. CDR3 region: CASSVEGRDTEAFF. CDR3 coding DNA: TGTGCCAGCAGCGTAGAGGGGAGGGACACTGAAGCTTTCTTT. The chain has TRBV9 and TRBJ1-1; weak D call: TRBD1 (5 bases). The length of the CDR3 is 14 residues. V dropped 0 bases and J dropped 3 bases, with 9 bases sitting between them. Per germline, CDR1 SGDLS and CDR2 YYNGEE.

V gene TRBV25-1 combines with J gene TRBJ1-1; D gene uncertain. This CDR3 region has 10 residues. Germline V gene sequence: CDR1 MGHDK, CDR2 SYGVNS. The V gene lost 7 bases and the J gene lost 7 bases, with 7 bases spanning the gap. The CDR3 loop reads CASKGDEAFF. CDR3 DNA: TGTGCCAGCAAAGGAGATGAAGCTTTCTTT.

The chain has TRBV30 and TRBJ2-1, with 10 bases fitting TRBD2. The CDR3 sequence is 14 residues long. CDR1 is GTSNPN and CDR2 is SVGIG in the germline V gene (reference sequence). V trimming: 2 bases; J trimming: 15 bases; junction bases outside the gene matches: 13. CDR3 in amino acids: CAWSRGTSVTSPFF. Here the CDR3 DNA reads TGTGCCTGGAGTAGGGGGACTAGCGTTACATCCCCGTTCTTC.

The rearrangement joins TRBV7-2 to TRBJ2-3; 8 bases fit TRBD1. Germline-derived CDR1 and CDR2 are SGHTA and FQGNSA. With 5 bases clipped from V and 8 bases from J, the junction kept 9 bases outside the gene matches. This CDR3 region has 14 residues. This chain's CDR3 is CASSEGQGLITQYF. CDR3 coding DNA: TGTGCCAGCAGCGAAGGACAGGGCCTGATTACGCAGTATTTT. Supplemented by reference TRBV7-2 and TRBJ2-3, the full variable domain reads GAGVSQSPSNKVTEKGKDVELRCDPISGHTALYWYRQSLGQGLEFLIYFQGNSAPDKSGLPSDRFSAERTGGSVSTLTIQRTQQEDSAVYLCASSEGQGLITQYFGPGTRLTVL.

The V call is TRBV7-9, the J call TRBJ1-2; D uncertain. Germline V gene lookup returns CDR1 SEHNR and CDR2 FQNEAQ (reference sequence). V shed 7 bases and J shed 3 bases, with 18 bases lying between them. The CDR3 has 15 residues. CDR3 protein: CASKSDLYGDYGYTF. CDR3 in DNA: TGTGCCAGCAAGTCGGACCTATATGGGGACTATGGCTACACCTTC.

This chain connects TRBV10-3 to TRBJ1-2, with 8 bases lining up with TRBD1. Losses at the gene ends were 0 bases for V and 7 bases for J; bases not matched to a gene: 7. This CDR3 contains 15 residues. Germline V gene lookup returns CDR1 ENHRY and CDR2 SYGVKD. The CDR3 is CAISESRQGSGGYTF. The CDR3 nucleotides are TGTGCCATCAGTGAGTCGCGACAGGGGTCTGGTGGCTACACCTTC.